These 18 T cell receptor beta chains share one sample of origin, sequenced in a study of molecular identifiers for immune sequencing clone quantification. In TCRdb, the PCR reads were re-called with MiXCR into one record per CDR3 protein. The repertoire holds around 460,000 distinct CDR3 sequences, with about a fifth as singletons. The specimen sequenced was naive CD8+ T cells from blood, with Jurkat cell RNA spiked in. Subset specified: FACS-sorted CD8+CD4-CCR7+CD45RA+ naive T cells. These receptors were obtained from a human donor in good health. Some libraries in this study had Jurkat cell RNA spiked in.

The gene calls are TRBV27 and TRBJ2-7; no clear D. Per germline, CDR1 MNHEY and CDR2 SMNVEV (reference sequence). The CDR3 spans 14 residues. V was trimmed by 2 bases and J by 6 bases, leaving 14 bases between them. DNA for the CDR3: TGTGCCAGCAGTTTACTCGGCCGGGTGTGCGAGCAGTACTTC. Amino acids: CASSLLGRVCEQYF.

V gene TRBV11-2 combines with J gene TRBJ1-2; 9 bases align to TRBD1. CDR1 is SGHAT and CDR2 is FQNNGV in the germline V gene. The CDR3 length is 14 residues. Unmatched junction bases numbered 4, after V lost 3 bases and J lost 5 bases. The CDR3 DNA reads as TGTGCCAGCAGCTTGGGACAGGGCCTTTATGGCTACACCTTC. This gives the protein CASSLGQGLYGYTF.

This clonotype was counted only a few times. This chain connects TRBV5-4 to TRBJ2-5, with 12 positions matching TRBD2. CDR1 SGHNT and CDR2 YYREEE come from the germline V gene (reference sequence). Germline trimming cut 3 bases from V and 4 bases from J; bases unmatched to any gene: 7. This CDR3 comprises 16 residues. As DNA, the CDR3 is TGTGCCAGCAGCTCGACTAGCGGGAGTACGGGAGAGACCCAGTACTTC. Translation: CASSSTSGSTGETQYF.

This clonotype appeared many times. The CDR3 protein is CASTRDRGNQPQHF. The CDR3 DNA sequence: TGTGCCAGCACAAGGGACAGGGGGAATCAGCCCCAGCATTTT. The chain carries TRBV12-3 or TRBV12-4 and TRBJ1-5, with 11 bases matching TRBD1. The CDR3 totals 14 residues. V lost 7 bases and J lost 4; bases outside the gene matches: 3.

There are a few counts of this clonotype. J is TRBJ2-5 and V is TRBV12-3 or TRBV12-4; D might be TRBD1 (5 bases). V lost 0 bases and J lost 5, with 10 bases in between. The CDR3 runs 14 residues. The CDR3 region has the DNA TGTGCCAGCAGTTTAGCGCAGGGTCGGGAGACCCAGTACTTC. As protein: CASSLAQGRETQYF.

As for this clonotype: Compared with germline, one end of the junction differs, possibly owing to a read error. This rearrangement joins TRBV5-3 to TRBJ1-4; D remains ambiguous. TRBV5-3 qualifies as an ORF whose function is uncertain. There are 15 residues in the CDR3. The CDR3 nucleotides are TGTGCCAGCAGCTTCGAAGGCAACCCGAGTGAAAAACTGGTTTTT. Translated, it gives CASSFEGNPSEKLVF.

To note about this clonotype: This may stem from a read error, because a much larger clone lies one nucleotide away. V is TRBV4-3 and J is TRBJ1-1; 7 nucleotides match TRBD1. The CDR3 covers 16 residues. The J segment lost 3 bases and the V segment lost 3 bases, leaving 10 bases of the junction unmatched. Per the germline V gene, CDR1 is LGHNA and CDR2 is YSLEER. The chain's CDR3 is CASSHRDSRPDTEAFF. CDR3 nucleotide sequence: TGCGCCAGCAGCCATAGGGACAGTCGACCGGACACTGAAGCTTTCTTT.

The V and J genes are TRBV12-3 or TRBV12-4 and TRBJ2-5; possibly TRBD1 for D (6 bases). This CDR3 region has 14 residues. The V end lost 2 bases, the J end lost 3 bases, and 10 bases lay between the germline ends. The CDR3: CASSLYRDEETQYF. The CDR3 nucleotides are TGTGCCAGCAGTTTATACAGGGACGAAGAGACCCAGTACTTC.

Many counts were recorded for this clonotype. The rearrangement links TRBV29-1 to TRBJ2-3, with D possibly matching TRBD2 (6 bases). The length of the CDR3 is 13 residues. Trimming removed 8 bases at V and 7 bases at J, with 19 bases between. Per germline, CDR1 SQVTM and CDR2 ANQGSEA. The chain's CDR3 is CSWRGPLGYTQYF. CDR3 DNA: TGCAGCTGGAGGGGACCTCTGGGTTATACGCAGTATTTT.

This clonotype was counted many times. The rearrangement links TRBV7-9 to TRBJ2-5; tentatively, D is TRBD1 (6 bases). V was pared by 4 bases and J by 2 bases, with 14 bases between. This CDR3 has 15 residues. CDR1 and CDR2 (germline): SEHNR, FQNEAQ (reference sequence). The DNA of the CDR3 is TGTGCCAGCAGCTCTCAGGGGAATGGTCAAGAGACCCAGTACTTC. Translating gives CASSSQGNGQETQYF. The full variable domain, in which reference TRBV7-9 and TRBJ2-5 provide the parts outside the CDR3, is DTGVSQNPRHKITKRGQNVTFRCDPISEHNRLYWYRQTLGQGPEFLTYFQNEAQLEKSRLLSDRFSAERPKGSFSTLEIQRTEQGDSAMYLCASSSQGNGQETQYFGPGTRLLVL.

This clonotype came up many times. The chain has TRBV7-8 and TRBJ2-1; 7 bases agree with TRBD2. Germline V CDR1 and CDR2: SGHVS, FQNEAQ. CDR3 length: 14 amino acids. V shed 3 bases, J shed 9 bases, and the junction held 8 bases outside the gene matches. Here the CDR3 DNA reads TGTGCCAGCAGCTTGACTAGCACGATGGGTGAGCAGTTCTTC. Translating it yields CASSLTSTMGEQFF.

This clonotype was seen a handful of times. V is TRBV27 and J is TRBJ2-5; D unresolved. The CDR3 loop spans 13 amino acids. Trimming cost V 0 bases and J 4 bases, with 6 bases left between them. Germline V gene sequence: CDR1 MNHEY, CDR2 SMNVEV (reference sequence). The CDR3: CASSLSDGETQYF. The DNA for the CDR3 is TGTGCCAGCAGTTTATCGGACGGAGAGACCCAGTACTTC.

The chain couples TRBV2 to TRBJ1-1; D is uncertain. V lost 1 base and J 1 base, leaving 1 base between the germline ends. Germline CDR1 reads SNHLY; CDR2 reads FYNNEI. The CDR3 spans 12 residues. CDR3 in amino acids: CASSEENTEAFF. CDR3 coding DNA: TGTGCCAGCAGTGAAGAGAACACTGAAGCTTTCTTT.

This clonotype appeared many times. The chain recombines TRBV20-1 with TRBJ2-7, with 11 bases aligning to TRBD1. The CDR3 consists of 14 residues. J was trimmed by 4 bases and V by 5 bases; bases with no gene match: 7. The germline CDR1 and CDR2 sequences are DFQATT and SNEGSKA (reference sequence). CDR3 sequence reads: CSAHTGQGGYEQYF. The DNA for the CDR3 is TGCAGTGCTCACACGGGACAGGGGGGGTACGAGCAGTACTTC.

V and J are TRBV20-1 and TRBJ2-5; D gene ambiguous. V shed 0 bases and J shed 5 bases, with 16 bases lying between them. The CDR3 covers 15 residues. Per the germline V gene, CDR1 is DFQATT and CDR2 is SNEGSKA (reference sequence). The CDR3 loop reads CSARDLGVPRETQYF. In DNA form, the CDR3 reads TGCAGTGCTAGAGATCTCGGAGTTCCGAGGGAGACCCAGTACTTC.

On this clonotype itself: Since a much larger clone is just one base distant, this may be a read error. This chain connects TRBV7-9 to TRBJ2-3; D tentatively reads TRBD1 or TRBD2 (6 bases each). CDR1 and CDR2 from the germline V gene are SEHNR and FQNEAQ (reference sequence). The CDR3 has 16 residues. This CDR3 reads CTSSFTQGGNTDTQYF. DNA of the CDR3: TGTACCAGCAGCTTCACACAGGGAGGTAACACAGATACGCAGTATTTT.

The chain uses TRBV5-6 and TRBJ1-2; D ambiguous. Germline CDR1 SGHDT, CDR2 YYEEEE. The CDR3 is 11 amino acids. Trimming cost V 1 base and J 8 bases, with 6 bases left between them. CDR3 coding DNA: TGTGCCAGCAGCTTGTATGAGGGCTACACCTTC. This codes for CASSLYEGYTF.

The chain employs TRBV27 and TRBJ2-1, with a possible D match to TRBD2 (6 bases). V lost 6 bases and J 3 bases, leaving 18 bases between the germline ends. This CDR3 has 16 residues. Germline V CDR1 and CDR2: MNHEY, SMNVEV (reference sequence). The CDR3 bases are TGTGCCAGCAGCCCGGAGGGCGGCGGATACTACAATGAGCAGTTCTTC. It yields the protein CASSPEGGGYYNEQFF.